The source of this TCR beta chain is a study of shared clonotypes between healthy human individuals. Study-wide results and limits: Sampling included only blood; tissue repertoires likely differ.

Comments on this clone: Its antigen is currently unknown.

The V gene lost 3 bases and the J gene lost 5 bases, with 14 bases spanning the gap. Germline CDR1 is MDHEN and CDR2 is SYDVKM. The CDR3 runs to 15 residues. All of the donors resided in Nashville, Tennessee, and each was a Caucasian adult. For unsorted PBMC, around 270 ng DNA per replicate equaled around 27,000 T cell genomes. The data were produced by immunoSEQ multiplex PCR, yet TCRdb's version contains in-frame clones alone and is incomplete. The table shows fewer than 650,000 clones, with roughly 79% occurring only once. The sample comprised PBMCs. This receptor was taken from a woman aged 40 to 50 in good health. Some clones in this sample may be carry-over from other donors' samples. This sequence joins TRBV28 and TRBJ2-1; D could derive from TRBD1 or TRBD2 (5 bases each). DNA for the CDR3: TGTGCCAGCAGTTTTTCCGGGACCTTCGACAATGAGCAGTTCTTC. It codes for CASSFSGTFDNEQFF.